Each of the 22 T cell receptor beta chains below was sequenced from the same sample in a study of blood T cell repertoires in COVID-19. Profiled with immunoSEQ multiplex PCR; TCRdb holds only in-frame clones, not every one. The profile shows about 270,000 clones, 91% of them singletons. The sequenced sample was PBMCs or T cells enriched from blood (not recorded which). The receptors derive from a man aged 35 to 55 who had been exposed to COVID-19.

The gene calls are TRBV7-6 and TRBJ1-4; 9 nucleotides agree with TRBD1. From germline, CDR1 is SGHVS and CDR2 FNYEAQ. The CDR3 spans 15 residues. The V segment lost 1 base and the J segment 7 bases; nucleotides outside the gene matches: 4. The CDR3 coding sequence is TGTGCCAGCAGCTTAGTAGGGACAGGGATTGAAAAACTGTTTTTT. Translating it yields CASSLVGTGIEKLFF.

The rearrangement uses TRBV7-9 and TRBJ1-1, with TRBD1 as a possible D gene (5 bases). CDR3 size: 12 residues. Trimming removed 6 bases at V and 4 bases at J, with 9 bases between. Germline CDR1 reads SEHNR; CDR2 reads FQNEAQ (reference sequence). The CDR3 spells CASRWGGTEAFF. The CDR3 nucleotides read TGTGCCAGCAGGTGGGGCGGCACTGAAGCTTTCTTT.

The rearrangement joins TRBV6-2 or TRBV6-3 to TRBJ1-2; the match to TRBD1 covers 9 bases. Germline V gene data show CDR1 as MNHEY and CDR2 as SVGEGT. V lost 4 bases, J lost 8 bases, and 20 bases stayed unmatched. The CDR3 sequence is 18 residues long. The CDR3 region has the DNA TGTGCCAGCAGTTTCCCACGGGACAGGGTGATGGTGTCGAAAGGCTACACCTTC. Translating it yields CASSFPRDRVMVSKGYTF.

The rearrangement uses TRBV5-1 and TRBJ2-5; 11 bases line up with TRBD2. Trimming took 4 bases from V and 1 from J; bases not matched to a gene: 6. The CDR3 contains 16 residues. CDR1 is SGHRS and CDR2 is YFSETQ in the germline V gene. The CDR3 protein is CASSRSGTSGQETQYF. The CDR3 DNA is TGCGCCAGCAGCCGATCCGGGACTAGCGGCCAAGAGACCCAGTACTTC.

The CDR3 here is CASSLWGQKNEKLFF. The CDR3 region has the DNA TGCGCCAGCAGCTTGTGGGGACAGAAGAATGAAAAACTGTTTTTT. The chain uses TRBV5-1 and TRBJ1-4; 7 positions agree with TRBD1. With 1 base clipped from V and 5 bases from J, the junction kept 5 bases outside the gene matches. CDR1 is SGHRS, CDR2 YFSETQ, per germline. The CDR3 covers 15 residues.

The V call is TRBV9, the J call TRBJ2-7, with D possibly matching TRBD1 (5 bases). The length of the CDR3 is 14 residues. The V end lost 0 bases, the J end lost 0 bases, and 7 bases lay between the germline ends. From germline, CDR1 is SGDLS and CDR2 YYNGEE. The CDR3 is CASSVEDNSYEQYF. In nucleotides, the CDR3 is TGTGCCAGCAGCGTAGAGGACAACTCCTACGAGCAGTACTTC. Together with reference TRBV9 and TRBJ2-7, the CDR3 gives the full variable domain: DSGVTQTPKHLITATGQRVTLRCSPRSGDLSVYWYQQSLDQGLQFLIQYYNGEERAKGNILERFSAQQFPDLHSELNLSSLELGDSALYFCASSVEDNSYEQYFGPGTRLTVT.

The chain joins TRBV18 to TRBJ1-5, with D maybe TRBD1 (5 bases). V was cut by 2 bases and J by 0 bases, with 8 bases left in between. The CDR3 loop spans 15 amino acids. The germline V gene has CDR1 KGHSH and CDR2 LQKENI. In nucleotides, the CDR3 is TGTGCCAGCTCACCAGGGGCGAATAGCAATCAGCCCCAGCATTTT. It translates to CASSPGANSNQPQHF.

The chain recombines TRBV6-5 with TRBJ1-5; TRBD1 matches at 8 bases. The germline V gene has CDR1 MNHEY and CDR2 SVGAGI. The CDR3 is made up of 13 amino acids. The V segment lost 7 bases and the J segment 6 bases; nucleotides outside the gene matches: 5. The CDR3 spells CASMRTGRQPQHF. CDR3 coding DNA: TGTGCCAGCATGAGGACAGGGCGTCAGCCCCAGCATTTT.

For the CDR3, the DNA is TGCAGCGTAGTGGGAGACGAGCAGTACTTC. Translating it yields CSVVGDEQYF. This chain uses TRBV29-1 with TRBJ2-7; TRBD2 might be the D (5 bases). Deletions cut 6 bases from V and 5 bases from J, with 8 bases between. Germline CDR1 SQVTM, CDR2 ANQGSEA. This CDR3 spans 10 amino acids.

The CDR3 protein is CSVSSGPNTGELFF. For the CDR3, the DNA is TGCAGCGTTTCCAGCGGACCGAACACCGGGGAGCTGTTTTTT. The gene calls are TRBV29-1 and TRBJ2-2; D may be TRBD2 (5 bases). The CDR3 contains 14 residues. The germline V gene encodes CDR1 SQVTM and CDR2 ANQGSEA. Trimming removed 5 bases from V and 0 bases from J, with 10 bases in between.

V is TRBV11-2 and J is TRBJ1-1, with 8 bases fitting TRBD1. With 5 bases clipped from V and 0 bases from J, the junction kept 5 bases outside the gene matches. The CDR3 consists of 15 residues. Germline V gene sequence: CDR1 SGHAT, CDR2 FQNNGV. This CDR3 is CASSPGQEVNTEAFF. The CDR3 DNA is TGTGCCAGCAGCCCGGGACAGGAGGTGAACACTGAAGCTTTCTTT.

The chain carries TRBV29-1 and TRBJ1-1; a weak D match, TRBD1 (5 bases). Germline values: CDR1 SQVTM, CDR2 ANQGSEA. V dropped 2 bases and J dropped 4 bases, with 8 bases sitting between them. The CDR3 spans 12 residues. The CDR3 sequence is CSVERQITEAFF. The CDR3 nucleotides are TGCAGCGTTGAACGACAGATCACTGAAGCTTTCTTT.

Remarks on this clone: This same CDR3 is encoded by further DNA sequences in the sample. V gene TRBV5-1 combines with J gene TRBJ1-1, with 8 bases fitting TRBD1. The V gene's germline CDR1 is SGHRS and CDR2 YFSETQ. The CDR3 contains 15 residues. The trim removed 0 bases at V and 1 base at J, leaving 2 bases unmatched. CDR3 sequence (DNA): TGCGCCAGCAGCTTGGTGGGGACAGGGAACACTGAAGCTTTCTTT. Its protein is CASSLVGTGNTEAFF.

This rearrangement joins TRBV28 to TRBJ1-1; D possibly corresponds to TRBD1 (5 bases). Per germline, CDR1 MDHEN and CDR2 SYDVKM. Trimming removed 2 bases at V and 4 bases at J, with 8 bases between. The CDR3 runs to 13 residues. The DNA for the CDR3 is TGTGCCAGCAGTTTAGGAGGGGTCACTGAAGCTTTCTTT. Encoded protein: CASSLGGVTEAFF. Full variable domain (remainder filled in from reference TRBV28 and TRBJ1-1): DVKVTQSSRYLVKRTGEKVFLECVQDMDHENMFWYRQDPGLGLRLIYFSYDVKMKEKGDIPEGYSVSREKKERFSLILESASTNQTSMYLCASSLGGVTEAFFGQGTRLTVV.

The CDR3 loop is CASSQYRGMDEQYF. Written as DNA, the CDR3 is TGCGCCAGCAGCCAATATCGGGGTATGGACGAGCAGTACTTC. V and J are TRBV4-3 and TRBJ2-7, with D maybe TRBD2 (5 bases). Deletions cut 2 bases from V and 5 bases from J, with 13 bases between. The germline CDR1 and CDR2 sequences are LGHNA and YSLEER. The CDR3 is 14 residues long.

This clone was seen a single time. The chain has TRBV27 and TRBJ2-7; 9 bases are shared with TRBD2. Germline V gene lookup returns CDR1 MNHEY and CDR2 SMNVEV (reference sequence). This CDR3 is 15 amino acids long. V trimming: 8 bases; J trimming: 2 bases; junction bases outside the gene matches: 10. The CDR3 DNA reads as TGTGCCAGCTACCCCCTAGCGGGGAAAACCTACGAGCAGTACTTC. It yields the protein CASYPLAGKTYEQYF.

This clone turned up a few times. The rearrangement uses TRBV6-2 or TRBV6-3 and TRBJ1-3; 10 bases align to TRBD1. Germline CDR1 MNHEY, CDR2 SVGEGT. The CDR3 runs to 17 residues. With V trimmed by 5 bases and J by 7 bases, 14 bases remained unmatched. The CDR3 DNA follows: TGTGCCAGCAGTGAGCGGACAGGGGGTCTTTTGTGGAACACCATATATTTT. Protein: CASSERTGGLLWNTIYF.

With regard to this clone: The germline gene is not matched at one end of the junction; a read error may be the cause. The CDR3 region has the DNA TGCGCCAGCAGCGAAGACGGGAATCAGCCCCAGCATTTT. Encoded protein: CASSEDGNQPQHF. V gene TRBV4-3 combines with J gene TRBJ1-5; D is unclear. Per the germline V gene, CDR1 is LGHNA and CDR2 is YSLEER. The CDR3 totals 13 residues.

The chain employs TRBV5-4 and TRBJ1-1; D is unclear. This CDR3 contains 15 residues. Trimming pared 5 bases from V and 0 bases from J, leaving 14 bases between. Germline-derived CDR1 and CDR2 are SGHNT and YYREEE (reference sequence). DNA of the CDR3: TGTGCCAGCAGACGAGCTACAGCCTTGAACACTGAAGCTTTCTTT. It codes for CASRRATALNTEAFF.

This clone was found once. The J gene is TRBJ2-7, the V gene TRBV11-1, with 13 positions matching TRBD2. The CDR3 has 16 amino acids. J was trimmed by 2 bases and V by 5 bases; bases with no gene match: 6. Germline CDR1 reads SGHAT; CDR2 reads FQDESV (reference sequence). In DNA form, the CDR3 reads TGTGCCAGCAGCCAAGGGACTAGCGGGAAGCCCTACGAGCAGTACTTC. Its protein is CASSQGTSGKPYEQYF. Full variable domain (rest looked up from reference TRBV11-1 and TRBJ2-7): EAEVAQSPRYKITEKSQAVAFWCDPISGHATLYWYRQILGQGPELLVQFQDESVVDDSQLPKDRFSAERLKGVDSTLKIQPAELGDSAMYLCASSQGTSGKPYEQYFGPGTRLTVT.

The J gene is TRBJ1-1, the V gene TRBV7-2, with D maybe TRBD1 (6 bases). There are 14 residues in the CDR3. From germline, CDR1 is SGHTA and CDR2 FQGNSA. V lost 4 bases to trimming and J lost 3 bases, with 12 bases between them. The CDR3 nucleotides read TGTGCCAGCAGCTGGCCACAGGGATACACTGAAGCTTTCTTT. Residues: CASSWPQGYTEAFF.

The chain is built from TRBV14 and TRBJ1-3, with 8 bases lining up with TRBD1. This CDR3 region has 18 residues. V gave up 3 bases and J gave up 4 bases; unmatched junction bases: 14. Per germline, CDR1 SGHDN and CDR2 FVKESK. CDR3 loop: CASSHYWGTGDPGNTIYF. The CDR3 coding sequence is TGTGCCAGCAGCCATTATTGGGGGACAGGCGACCCAGGAAACACCATATATTTT.